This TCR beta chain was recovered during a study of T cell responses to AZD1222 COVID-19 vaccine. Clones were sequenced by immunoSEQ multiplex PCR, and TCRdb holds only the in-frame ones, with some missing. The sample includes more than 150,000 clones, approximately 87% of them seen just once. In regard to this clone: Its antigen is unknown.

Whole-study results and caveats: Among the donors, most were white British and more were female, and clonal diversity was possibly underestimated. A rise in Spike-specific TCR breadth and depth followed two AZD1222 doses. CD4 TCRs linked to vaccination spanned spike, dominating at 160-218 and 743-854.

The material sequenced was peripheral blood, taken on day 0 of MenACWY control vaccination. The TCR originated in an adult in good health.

CDR3 protein: CASSLPPAVLQETQYF. CDR3 nucleotide sequence: TGTGCCAGCAGTTTACCCCCGGCCGTCCTTCAAGAGACCCAGTACTTC. V is TRBV28 and J is TRBJ2-5; D gene ambiguous. Trimming took 2 bases from V and 2 from J, leaving 15 bases between them. CDR1 and CDR2 (germline): MDHEN, SYDVKM. The CDR3 spans 16 residues.